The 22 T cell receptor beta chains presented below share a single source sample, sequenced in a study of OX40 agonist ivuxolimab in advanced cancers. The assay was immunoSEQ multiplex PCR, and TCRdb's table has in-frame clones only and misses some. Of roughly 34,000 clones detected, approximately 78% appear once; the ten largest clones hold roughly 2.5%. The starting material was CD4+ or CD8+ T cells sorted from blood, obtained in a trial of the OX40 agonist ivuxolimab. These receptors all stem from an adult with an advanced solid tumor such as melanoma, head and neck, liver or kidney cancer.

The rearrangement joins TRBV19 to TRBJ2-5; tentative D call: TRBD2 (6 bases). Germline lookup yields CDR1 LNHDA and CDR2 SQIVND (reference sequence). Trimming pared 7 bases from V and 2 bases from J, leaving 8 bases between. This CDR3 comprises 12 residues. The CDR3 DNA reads TGTGCCAGTAAAGGACTACAAGAGACCCAGTACTTC. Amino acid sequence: CASKGLQETQYF.

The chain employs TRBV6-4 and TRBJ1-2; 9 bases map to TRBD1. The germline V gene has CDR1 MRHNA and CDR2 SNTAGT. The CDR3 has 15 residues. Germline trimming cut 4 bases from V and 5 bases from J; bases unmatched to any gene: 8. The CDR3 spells CASSATTGGKYGYTF. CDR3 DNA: TGTGCCAGCAGTGCAACGACAGGGGGGAAGTATGGCTACACCTTC.

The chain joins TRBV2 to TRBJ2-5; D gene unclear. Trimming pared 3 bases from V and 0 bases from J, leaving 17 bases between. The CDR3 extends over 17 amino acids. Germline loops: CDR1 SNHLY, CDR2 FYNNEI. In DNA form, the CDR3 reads TGTGCCAGCAGTGAGGGGTTATTGGGTAACTACCAAGAGACCCAGTACTTC. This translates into CASSEGLLGNYQETQYF.

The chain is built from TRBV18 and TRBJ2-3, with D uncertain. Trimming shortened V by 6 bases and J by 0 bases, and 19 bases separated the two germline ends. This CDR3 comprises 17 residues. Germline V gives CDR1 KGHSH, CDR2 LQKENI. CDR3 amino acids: CASSPERTLPSTDTQYF. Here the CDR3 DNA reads TGTGCCAGCTCCCCCGAAAGGACGTTGCCTAGCACAGATACGCAGTATTTT.

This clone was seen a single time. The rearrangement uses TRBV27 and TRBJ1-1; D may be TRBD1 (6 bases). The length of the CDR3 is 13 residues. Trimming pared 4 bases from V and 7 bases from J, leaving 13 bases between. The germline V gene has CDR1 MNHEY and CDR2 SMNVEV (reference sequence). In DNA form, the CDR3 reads TGTGCCAGCAGTTCCCTTACAGGGTTTGAAGCTTTCTTT. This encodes CASSSLTGFEAFF.

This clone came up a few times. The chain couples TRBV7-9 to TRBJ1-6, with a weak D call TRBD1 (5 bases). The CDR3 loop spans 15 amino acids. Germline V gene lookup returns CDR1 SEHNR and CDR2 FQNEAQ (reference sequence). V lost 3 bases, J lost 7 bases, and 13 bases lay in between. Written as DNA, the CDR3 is TGTGCCAGCAGCTTGATGGGGACCGGCAATTCACCCCTCCACTTT. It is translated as CASSLMGTGNSPLHF.

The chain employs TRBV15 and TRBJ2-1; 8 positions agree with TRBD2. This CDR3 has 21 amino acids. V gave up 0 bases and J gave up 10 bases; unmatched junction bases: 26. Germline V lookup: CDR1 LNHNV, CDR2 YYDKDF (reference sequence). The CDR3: CATSRDQQVYLAGHRVKEQFF. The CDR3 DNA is TGTGCCACCAGCAGAGATCAACAGGTCTATTTAGCGGGACATCGAGTGAAGGAGCAGTTCTTC.

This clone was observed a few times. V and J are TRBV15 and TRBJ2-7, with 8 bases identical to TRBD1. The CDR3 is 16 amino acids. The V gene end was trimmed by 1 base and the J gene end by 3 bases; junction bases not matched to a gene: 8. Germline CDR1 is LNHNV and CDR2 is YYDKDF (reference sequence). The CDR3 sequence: CATSRGGQGRIYEQYF. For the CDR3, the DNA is TGTGCCACCAGCAGAGGTGGACAGGGAAGAATCTACGAGCAGTACTTC.

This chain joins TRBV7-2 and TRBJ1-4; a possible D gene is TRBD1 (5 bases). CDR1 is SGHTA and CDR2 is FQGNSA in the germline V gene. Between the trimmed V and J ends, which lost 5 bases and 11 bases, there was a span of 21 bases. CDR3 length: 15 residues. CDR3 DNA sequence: TGTGCCAGCAGCGAAGGGACCCTCAGCTACTCCAAACTGTTTTTT. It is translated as CASSEGTLSYSKLFF.

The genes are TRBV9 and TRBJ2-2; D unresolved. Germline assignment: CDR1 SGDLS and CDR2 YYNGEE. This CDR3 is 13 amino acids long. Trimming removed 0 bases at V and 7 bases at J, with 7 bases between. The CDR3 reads CASSVATGGELFF. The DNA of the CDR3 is TGTGCCAGCAGCGTAGCTACGGGCGGGGAGCTGTTTTTT.

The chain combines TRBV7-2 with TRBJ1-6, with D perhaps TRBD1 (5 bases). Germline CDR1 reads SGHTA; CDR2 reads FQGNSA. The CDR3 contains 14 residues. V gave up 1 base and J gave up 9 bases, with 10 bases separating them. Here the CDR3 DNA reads TGTGCCAGCAGCTTAGAAGGGGTAGGTTCACCCCTCCACTTT. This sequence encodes CASSLEGVGSPLHF.

The CDR3 bases are TGTGCCAGCAGTTTATCCCGACAGGGGTGGGGAGGATATAGCAATCAGCCCCAGCATTTT. Translating gives CASSLSRQGWGGYSNQPQHF. The rearrangement joins TRBV28 to TRBJ1-5, with 8 bases aligning to TRBD1. The germline V gene has CDR1 MDHEN and CDR2 SYDVKM. The V gene end was trimmed by 1 base and the J gene end by 0 bases; junction bases not matched to a gene: 14. The CDR3 loop spans 20 amino acids.

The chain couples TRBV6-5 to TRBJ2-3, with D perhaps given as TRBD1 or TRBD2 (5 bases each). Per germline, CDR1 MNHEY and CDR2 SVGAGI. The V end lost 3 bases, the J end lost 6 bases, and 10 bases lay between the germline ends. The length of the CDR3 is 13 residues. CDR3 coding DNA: TGTGCCAGCAGTTATAGAGGGGTGGATACGCAGTATTTT. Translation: CASSYRGVDTQYF.

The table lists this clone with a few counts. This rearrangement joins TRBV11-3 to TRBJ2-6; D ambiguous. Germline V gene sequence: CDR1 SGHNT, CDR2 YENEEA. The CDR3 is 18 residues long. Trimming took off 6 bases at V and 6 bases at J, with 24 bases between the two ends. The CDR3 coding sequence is TGTGCCAGCAGATCTGGGATCGAGACCTGTGGAGAGGCCAACGTCCTGACTTTC. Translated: CASRSGIETCGEANVLTF.

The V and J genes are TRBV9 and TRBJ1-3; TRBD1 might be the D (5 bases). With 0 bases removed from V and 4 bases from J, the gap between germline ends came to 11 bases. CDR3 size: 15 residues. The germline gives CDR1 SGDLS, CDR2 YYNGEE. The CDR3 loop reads CASSVAWGEGNTIYF. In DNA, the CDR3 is TGTGCCAGCAGCGTAGCTTGGGGGGAAGGAAACACCATATATTTT.

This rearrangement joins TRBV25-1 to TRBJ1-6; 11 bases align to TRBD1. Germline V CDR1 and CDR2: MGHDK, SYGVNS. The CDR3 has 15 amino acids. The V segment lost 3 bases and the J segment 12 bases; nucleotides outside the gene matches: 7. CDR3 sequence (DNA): TGTGCCAGCAGTGACCCCGGGACAGGGGGTGTACCCCTCCACTTT. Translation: CASSDPGTGGVPLHF.

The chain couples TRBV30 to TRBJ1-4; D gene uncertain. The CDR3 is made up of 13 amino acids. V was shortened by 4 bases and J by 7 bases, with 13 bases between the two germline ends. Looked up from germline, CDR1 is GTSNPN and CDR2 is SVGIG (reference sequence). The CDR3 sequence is CAWMGGEGEKLFF. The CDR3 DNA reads TGTGCCTGGATGGGCGGGGAGGGTGAAAAACTGTTTTTT. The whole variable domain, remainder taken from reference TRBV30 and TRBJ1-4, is SQTIHQWPATLVQPVGSPLSLECTVEGTSNPNLYWYRQAAGRGLQLLFYSVGIGQISSEVPQNLSASRPQDRQFILSSKKLLLSDSGFYLCAWMGGEGEKLFFGSGTQLSVL.

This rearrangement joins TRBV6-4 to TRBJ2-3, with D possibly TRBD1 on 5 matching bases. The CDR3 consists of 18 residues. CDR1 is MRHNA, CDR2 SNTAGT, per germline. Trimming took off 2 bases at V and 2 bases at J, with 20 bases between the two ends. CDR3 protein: CASSDPATIRGSTDTQYF. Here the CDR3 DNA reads TGTGCCAGCAGTGACCCCGCAACGATTAGGGGTTCCACAGATACGCAGTATTTT.

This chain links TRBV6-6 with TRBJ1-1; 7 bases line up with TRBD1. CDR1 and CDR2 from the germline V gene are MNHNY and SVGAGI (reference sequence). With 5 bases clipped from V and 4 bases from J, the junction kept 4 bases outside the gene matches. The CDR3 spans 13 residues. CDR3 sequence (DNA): TGTGCCAGCAGTACAGGGGTGGGCACTGAAGCTTTCTTT. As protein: CASSTGVGTEAFF.

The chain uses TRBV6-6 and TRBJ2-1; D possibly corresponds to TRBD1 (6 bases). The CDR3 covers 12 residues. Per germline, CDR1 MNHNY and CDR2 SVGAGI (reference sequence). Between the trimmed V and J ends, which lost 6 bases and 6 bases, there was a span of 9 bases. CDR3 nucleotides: TGTGCCAGCAGGCAACAGGGCAATGAGCAGTTCTTC. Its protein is CASRQQGNEQFF.

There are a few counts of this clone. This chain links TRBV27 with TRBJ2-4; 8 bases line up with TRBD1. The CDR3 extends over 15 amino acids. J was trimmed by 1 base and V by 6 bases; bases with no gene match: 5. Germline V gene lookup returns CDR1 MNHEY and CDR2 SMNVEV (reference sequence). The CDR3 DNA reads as TGTGCCAGCAGGCCGACAGGGGCTGCCAAAAACATTCAGTACTTC. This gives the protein CASRPTGAAKNIQYF.

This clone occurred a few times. The DNA of the CDR3 is TGTGCCAGCAGCACGAAAACCCGGGGGGCGGGGCTCGATGAGCAGTTCTTC. Translation gives CASSTKTRGAGLDEQFF. The chain uses TRBV9 and TRBJ2-1; TRBD2 might be the D (7 bases). The CDR3 is made up of 17 amino acids. Trimming cost V 4 bases and J 8 bases, with 25 bases left between them. CDR1 is SGDLS, CDR2 YYNGEE, per germline. Full variable domain (outside the CDR3, taken from reference TRBV9 and TRBJ2-1): DSGVTQTPKHLITATGQRVTLRCSPRSGDLSVYWYQQSLDQGLQFLIQYYNGEERAKGNILERFSAQQFPDLHSELNLSSLELGDSALYFCASSTKTRGAGLDEQFFGPGTRLTVL.